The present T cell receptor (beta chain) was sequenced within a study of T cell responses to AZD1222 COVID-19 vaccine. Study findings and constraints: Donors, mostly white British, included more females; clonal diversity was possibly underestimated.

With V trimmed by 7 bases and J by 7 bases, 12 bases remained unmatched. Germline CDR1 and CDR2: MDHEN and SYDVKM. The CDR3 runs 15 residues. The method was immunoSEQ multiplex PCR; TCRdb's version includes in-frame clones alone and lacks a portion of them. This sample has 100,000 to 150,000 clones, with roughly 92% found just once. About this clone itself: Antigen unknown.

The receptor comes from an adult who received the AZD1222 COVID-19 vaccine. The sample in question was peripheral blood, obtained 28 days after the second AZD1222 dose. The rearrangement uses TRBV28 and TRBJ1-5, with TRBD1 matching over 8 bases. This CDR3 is CASIPARGQVQPQHF. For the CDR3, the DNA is TGTGCCAGCATCCCCGCCAGGGGGCAAGTACAGCCCCAGCATTTT.